This T cell receptor beta chain appears in the sequencing data of a study of Graves' ophthalmopathy and Graves' hyperthyroidism. Study-level background: Peripheral blood was gathered at the point of initial diagnosis, before any treatment started. Study findings and constraints: At roughly 67% sensitivity and over 72% specificity, the model predicted progression of the ophthalmopathy.

Amplification of the TCR beta CDR3 regions used RNA transcripts (as template). In the first round, RT-PCR was carried out with HTBI primers, and a multiplex PCR formed the second round. MiXCR, applied by TCRdb to the multiplex PCR reads, yields one record per CDR3 protein. Here the sample spans just over 600,000 distinct CDR3 sequences, 20% to 25% being singletons. New diagnoses, under 2 months' duration, and ages 18 to 65 characterized the hyperthyroidism patients. Among the exclusions were patients with other autoimmune diseases, uncontrolled infections, pregnancy or lactation. Notes on this clonotype: The antigen remains undetermined.

Sequenced: peripheral blood. The sequence came from a woman aged 18-29 years with stable Graves' hyperthyroidism. Some clones in this sample may be carry-over from other donors' samples.

CDR3 sequence: CASIIGTTYQETQYF. CDR3 nucleotide sequence: TGTGCCAGCATCATTGGGACTACCTATCAAGAGACCCAGTACTTC. This sequence joins TRBV11-2 and TRBJ2-5; 7 bases are a match to TRBD2. J gave up 2 bases and V 7 bases, and 10 bases lay outside the gene matches. Germline V gene lookup returns CDR1 SGHAT and CDR2 FQNNGV. This CDR3 has 15 residues.